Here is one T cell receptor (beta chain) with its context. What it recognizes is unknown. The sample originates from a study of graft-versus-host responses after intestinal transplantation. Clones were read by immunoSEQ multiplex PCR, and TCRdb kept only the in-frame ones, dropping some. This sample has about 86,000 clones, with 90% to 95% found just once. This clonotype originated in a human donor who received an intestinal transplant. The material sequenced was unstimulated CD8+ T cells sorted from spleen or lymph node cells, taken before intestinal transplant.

CDR3 region: CASRAGTSRYEQYF. The CDR3 DNA follows: TGTGCCAGCAGAGCCGGGACTAGCAGGTACGAGCAGTACTTC. The genes are TRBV28 and TRBJ2-7; TRBD2 matches at 9 bases. The length of the CDR3 is 14 residues. J lost 4 bases, V lost 6 bases, and 7 bases had no gene match. Looked up from germline, CDR1 is MDHEN and CDR2 is SYDVKM.